The TCR beta chain described here comes from a study of blood T cell repertoires in COVID-19. Study context: COVID-19 samples collected from the United States, Italy and Spain covered acute and convalescent phases. T cells, B-cell-depleted T cells, or PBMCs provided the cDNA or gDNA that served as material.

Data came from immunoSEQ multiplex PCR; TCRdb stores just in-frame clones and leaves some out. The repertoire holds approximately 180,000 clones, with 85% as singletons. This clone is a singleton in its sample. The sequenced sample consisted of peripheral blood. The sequence derives from a person aged 70 to 79 with COVID-19, enrolled during active disease.

CDR3 residues: CASSVAPSDGNTIYF. CDR3 nucleotide sequence: TGTGCCAGCAGCGTAGCCCCTAGCGATGGAAACACCATATATTTT. V and J are TRBV9 and TRBJ1-3; no clear D gene. Germline V gene sequence: CDR1 SGDLS, CDR2 YYNGEE. Between the trimmed V and J ends, which lost 0 bases and 3 bases, there was a span of 10 bases. This CDR3 has 15 residues.